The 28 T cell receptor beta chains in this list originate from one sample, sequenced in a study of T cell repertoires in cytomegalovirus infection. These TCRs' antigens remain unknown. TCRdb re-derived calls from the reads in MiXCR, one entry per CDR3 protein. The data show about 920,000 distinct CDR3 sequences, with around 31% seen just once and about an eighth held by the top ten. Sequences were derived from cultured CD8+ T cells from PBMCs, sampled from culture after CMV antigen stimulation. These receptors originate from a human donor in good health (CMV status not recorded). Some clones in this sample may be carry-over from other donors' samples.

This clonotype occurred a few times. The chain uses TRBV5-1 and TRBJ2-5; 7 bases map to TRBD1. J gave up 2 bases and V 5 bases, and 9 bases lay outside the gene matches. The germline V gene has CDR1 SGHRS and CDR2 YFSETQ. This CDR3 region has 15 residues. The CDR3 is CASSRTDRKQETQYF. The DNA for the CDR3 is TGCGCCAGCAGTAGGACGGACAGGAAGCAAGAGACCCAGTACTTC.

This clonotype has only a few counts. CDR3 in amino acids: CASRLAGPYEQYF. The DNA of the CDR3 is TGTGCCAGCAGACTAGCGGGGCCCTACGAGCAGTACTTC. The genes are TRBV6-5 and TRBJ2-7; the match to TRBD2 covers 10 bases. J lost 2 bases, V lost 6 bases, and 1 base had no gene match. The length of the CDR3 is 13 residues. CDR1 and CDR2 from the germline V gene are MNHEY and SVGAGI.

DNA for the CDR3: TGTGCCAGCACCTCGGAGGGCTTGAATGAGCAGTTCTTC. Translating gives CASTSEGLNEQFF. The rearrangement uses TRBV6-6 and TRBJ2-1; the D gene is possibly TRBD2 (6 bases). Germline loops: CDR1 MNHNY, CDR2 SVGAGI (reference sequence). The CDR3 covers 13 residues. V was cut by 7 bases and J by 7 bases, with 14 bases left in between.

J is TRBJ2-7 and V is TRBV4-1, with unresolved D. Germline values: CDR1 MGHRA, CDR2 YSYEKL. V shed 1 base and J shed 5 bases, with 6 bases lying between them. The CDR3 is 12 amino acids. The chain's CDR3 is CASSQGWDEQYF. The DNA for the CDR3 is TGCGCCAGCAGCCAAGGGTGGGACGAGCAGTACTTC.

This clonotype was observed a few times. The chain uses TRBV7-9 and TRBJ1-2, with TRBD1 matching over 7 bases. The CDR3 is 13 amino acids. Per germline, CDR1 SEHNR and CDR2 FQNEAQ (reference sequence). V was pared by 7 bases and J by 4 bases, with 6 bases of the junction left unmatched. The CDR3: CASTPEGAYGYTF. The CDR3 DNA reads TGTGCCAGCACCCCAGAGGGGGCCTATGGCTACACCTTC.

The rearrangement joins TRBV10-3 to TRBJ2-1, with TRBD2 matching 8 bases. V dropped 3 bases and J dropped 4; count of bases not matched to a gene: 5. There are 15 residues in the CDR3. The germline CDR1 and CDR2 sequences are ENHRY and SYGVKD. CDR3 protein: CAISDAASGYNEQFF. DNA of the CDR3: TGTGCCATCAGTGACGCCGCTAGCGGGTACAATGAGCAGTTCTTC.

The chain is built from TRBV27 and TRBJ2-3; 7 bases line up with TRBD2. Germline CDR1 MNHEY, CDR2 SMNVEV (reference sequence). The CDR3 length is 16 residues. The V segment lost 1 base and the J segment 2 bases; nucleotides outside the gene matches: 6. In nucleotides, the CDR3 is TGTGCCAGCAGTTTATACAGCGGGGAACCCACAGATACGCAGTATTTT. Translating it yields CASSLYSGEPTDTQYF.

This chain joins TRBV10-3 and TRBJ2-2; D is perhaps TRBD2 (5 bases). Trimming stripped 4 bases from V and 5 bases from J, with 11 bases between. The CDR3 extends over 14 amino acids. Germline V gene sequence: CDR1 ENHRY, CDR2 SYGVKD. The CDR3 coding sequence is TGTGCCATCAGTGCCGTCGGCGGGACCGGGGAGCTGTTTTTT. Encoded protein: CAISAVGGTGELFF.

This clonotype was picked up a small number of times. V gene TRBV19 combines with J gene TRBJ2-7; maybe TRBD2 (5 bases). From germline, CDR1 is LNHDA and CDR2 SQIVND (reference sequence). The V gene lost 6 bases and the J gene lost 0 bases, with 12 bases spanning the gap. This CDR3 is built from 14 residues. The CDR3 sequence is CASSQRVSSYEQYV. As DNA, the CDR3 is TGTGCCAGTAGCCAGAGGGTATCCTCCTACGAGCAGTACGTC.

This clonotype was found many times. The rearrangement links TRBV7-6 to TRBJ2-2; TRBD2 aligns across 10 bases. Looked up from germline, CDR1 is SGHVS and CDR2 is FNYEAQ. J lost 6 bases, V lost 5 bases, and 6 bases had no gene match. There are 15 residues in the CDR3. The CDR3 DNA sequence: TGTGCCAGCAGCCGAGCGGGGGGGGGAGCCGGGGAGCTGTTTTTT. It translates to CASSRAGGGAGELFF. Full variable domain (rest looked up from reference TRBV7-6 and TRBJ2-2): GAGVSQSPRYKVTKRGQDVALRCDPISGHVSLYWYRQALGQGPEFLTYFNYEAQQDKSGLPNDRFSAERPEGSISTLTIQRTEQRDSAMYRCASSRAGGGAGELFFGEGSRLTVL.

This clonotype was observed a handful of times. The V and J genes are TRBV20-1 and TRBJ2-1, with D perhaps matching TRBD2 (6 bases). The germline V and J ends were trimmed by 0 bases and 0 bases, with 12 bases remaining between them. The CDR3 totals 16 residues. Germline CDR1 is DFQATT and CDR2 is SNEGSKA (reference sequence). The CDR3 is CSARDSGRSSYNEQFF. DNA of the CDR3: TGCAGTGCTAGAGATAGCGGCAGGAGCTCCTACAATGAGCAGTTCTTC.

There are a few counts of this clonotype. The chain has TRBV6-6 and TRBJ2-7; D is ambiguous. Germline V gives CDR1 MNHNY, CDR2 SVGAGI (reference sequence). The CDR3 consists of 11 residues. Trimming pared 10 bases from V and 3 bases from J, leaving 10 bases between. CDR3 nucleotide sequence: TGTGCCACCGGACCACTCTACGAGCAGTACGTC. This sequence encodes CATGPLYEQYV.

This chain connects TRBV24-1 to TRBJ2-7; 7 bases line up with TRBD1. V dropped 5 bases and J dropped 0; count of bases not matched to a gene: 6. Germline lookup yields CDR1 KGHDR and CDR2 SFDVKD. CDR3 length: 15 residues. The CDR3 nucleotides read TGTGCCACCAGTGGATCACAGGGGTTCTCCTACGAGCAGTACTTC. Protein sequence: CATSGSQGFSYEQYF.

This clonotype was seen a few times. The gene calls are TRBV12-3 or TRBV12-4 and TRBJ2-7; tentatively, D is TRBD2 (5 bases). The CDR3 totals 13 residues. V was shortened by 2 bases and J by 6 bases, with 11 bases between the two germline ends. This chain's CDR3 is CASSLKSGGEQYF. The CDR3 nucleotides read TGTGCCAGCAGTTTAAAATCAGGAGGCGAGCAGTACTTC.

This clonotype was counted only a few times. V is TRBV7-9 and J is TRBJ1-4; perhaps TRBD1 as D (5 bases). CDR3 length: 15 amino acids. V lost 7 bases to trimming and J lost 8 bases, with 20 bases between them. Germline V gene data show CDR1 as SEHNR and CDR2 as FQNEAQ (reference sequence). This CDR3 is CASTRGWGMEEKLFF. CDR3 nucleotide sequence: TGTGCCAGCACCCGCGGATGGGGGATGGAGGAAAAACTGTTTTTT.

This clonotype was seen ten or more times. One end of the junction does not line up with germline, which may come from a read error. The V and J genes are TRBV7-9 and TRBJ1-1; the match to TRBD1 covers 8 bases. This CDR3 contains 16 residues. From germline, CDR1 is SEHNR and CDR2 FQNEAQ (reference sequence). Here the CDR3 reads CASGLPGQAMNTEAFF. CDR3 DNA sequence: TGTGCCAGCGGCTTACCGGGACAGGCAATGAACACTGAAGCTTTCTTT.

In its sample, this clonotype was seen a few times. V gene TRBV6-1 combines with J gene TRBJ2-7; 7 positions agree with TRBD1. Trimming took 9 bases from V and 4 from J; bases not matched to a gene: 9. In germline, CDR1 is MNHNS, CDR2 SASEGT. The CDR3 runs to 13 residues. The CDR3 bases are TGTGCCAGTAAGCTCGGGACAGTATACGAGCAGTACGTC. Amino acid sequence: CASKLGTVYEQYV.

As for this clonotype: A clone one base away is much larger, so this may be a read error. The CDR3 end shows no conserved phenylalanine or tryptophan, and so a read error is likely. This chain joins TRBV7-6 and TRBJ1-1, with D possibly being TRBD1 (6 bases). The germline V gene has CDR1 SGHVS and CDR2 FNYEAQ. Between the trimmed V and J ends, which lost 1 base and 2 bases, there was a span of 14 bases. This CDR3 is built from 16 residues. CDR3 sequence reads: CASSLDLTGPNTEAFY. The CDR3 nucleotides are TGTGCCAGCAGCTTAGATTTGACAGGTCCTAACACTGAAGCTTTCTAT.

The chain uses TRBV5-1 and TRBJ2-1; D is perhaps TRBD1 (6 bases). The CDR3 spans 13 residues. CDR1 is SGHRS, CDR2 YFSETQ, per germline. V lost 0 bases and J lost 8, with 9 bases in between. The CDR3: CASSLGGHDEQFF. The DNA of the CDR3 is TGCGCCAGCAGCTTGGGGGGACACGATGAGCAGTTCTTC. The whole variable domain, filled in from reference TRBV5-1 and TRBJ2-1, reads KAGVTQTPRYLIKTRGQQVTLSCSPISGHRSVSWYQQTPGQGLQFLFEYFSETQRNKGNFPGRFSGRQFSNSRSEMNVSTLELGDSALYLCASSLGGHDEQFFGPGTRLTVL.

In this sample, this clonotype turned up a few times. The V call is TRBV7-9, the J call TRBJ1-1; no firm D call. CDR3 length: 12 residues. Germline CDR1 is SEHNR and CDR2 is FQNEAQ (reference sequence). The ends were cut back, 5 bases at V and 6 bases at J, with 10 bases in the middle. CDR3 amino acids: CASSQTGAEAFF. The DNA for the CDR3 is TGTGCCAGCAGCCAGACGGGCGCTGAAGCTTTCTTT. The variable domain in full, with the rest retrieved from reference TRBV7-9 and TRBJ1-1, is DTGVSQNPRHKITKRGQNVTFRCDPISEHNRLYWYRQTLGQGPEFLTYFQNEAQLEKSRLLSDRFSAERPKGSFSTLEIQRTEQGDSAMYLCASSQTGAEAFFGQGTRLTVV.

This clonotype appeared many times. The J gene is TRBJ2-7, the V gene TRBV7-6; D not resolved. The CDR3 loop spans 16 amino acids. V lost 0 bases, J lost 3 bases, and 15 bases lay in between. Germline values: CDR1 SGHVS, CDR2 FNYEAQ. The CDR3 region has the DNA TGTGCCAGCAGCTTAGCGGAAGACGCGGCGCACTACGAGCAGTACTTC. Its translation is CASSLAEDAAHYEQYF.

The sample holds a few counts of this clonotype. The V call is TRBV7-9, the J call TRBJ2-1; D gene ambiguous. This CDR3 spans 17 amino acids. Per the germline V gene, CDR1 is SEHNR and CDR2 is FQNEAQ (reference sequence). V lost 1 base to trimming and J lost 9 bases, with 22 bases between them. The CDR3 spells CASSLVTGTLLKSEQFF. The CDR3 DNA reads TGTGCCAGCAGCTTAGTGACTGGAACCCTCCTAAAGAGTGAGCAGTTCTTC.

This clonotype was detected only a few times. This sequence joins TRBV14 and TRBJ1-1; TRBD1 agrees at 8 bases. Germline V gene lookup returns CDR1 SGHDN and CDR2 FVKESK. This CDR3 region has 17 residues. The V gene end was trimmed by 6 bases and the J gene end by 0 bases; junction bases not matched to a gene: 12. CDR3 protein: CASRPQDRDYVNTEAFF. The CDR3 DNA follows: TGTGCCAGCAGGCCACAGGACAGGGACTACGTGAACACTGAAGCTTTCTTT. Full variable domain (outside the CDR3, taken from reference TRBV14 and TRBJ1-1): EAGVTQFPSHSVIEKGQTVTLRCDPISGHDNLYWYRRVMGKEIKFLLHFVKESKQDESGMPNNRFLAERTGGTYSTLKVQPAELEDSGVYFCASRPQDRDYVNTEAFFGQGTRLTVV.

The CDR3 DNA reads as TGTGCCAGTAGTGCGTCCGGGGCAGGGGTCTACGAGCAGTACTTC. It is translated as CASSASGAGVYEQYF. The gene calls are TRBV19 and TRBJ2-7, with a tentative D call TRBD1 (6 bases). V was pared by 5 bases and J by 3 bases, with 17 bases between. This CDR3 spans 15 amino acids. The germline CDR1 and CDR2 sequences are LNHDA and SQIVND (reference sequence).

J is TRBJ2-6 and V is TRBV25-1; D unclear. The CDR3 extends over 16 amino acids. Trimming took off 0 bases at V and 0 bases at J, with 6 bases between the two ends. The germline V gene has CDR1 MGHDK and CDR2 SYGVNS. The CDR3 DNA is TGTGCCAGCAGTGAATACGGGCTCTCTGGGGCCAACGTCCTGACTTTC. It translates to CASSEYGLSGANVLTF.

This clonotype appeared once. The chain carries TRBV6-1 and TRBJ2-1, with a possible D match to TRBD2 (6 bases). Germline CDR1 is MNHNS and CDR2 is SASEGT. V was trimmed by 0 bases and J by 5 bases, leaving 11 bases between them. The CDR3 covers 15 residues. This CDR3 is CASSEAAGMNNEQFF. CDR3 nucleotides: TGTGCCAGCAGTGAAGCGGCGGGGATGAACAATGAGCAGTTCTTC.

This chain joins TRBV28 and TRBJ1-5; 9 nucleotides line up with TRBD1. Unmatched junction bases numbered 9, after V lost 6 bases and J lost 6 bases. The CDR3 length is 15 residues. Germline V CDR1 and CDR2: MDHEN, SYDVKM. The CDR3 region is CASRGGDRGSQPQHF. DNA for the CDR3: TGTGCCAGCAGGGGAGGTGACAGGGGGAGTCAGCCCCAGCATTTT.

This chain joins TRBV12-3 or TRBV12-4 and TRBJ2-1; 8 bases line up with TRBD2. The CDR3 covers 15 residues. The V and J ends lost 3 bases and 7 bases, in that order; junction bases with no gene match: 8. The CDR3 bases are TGTGCCAGCAGTTTCCCCGGGGGGGCGGTGAATGAGCAGTTCTTC. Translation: CASSFPGGAVNEQFF.